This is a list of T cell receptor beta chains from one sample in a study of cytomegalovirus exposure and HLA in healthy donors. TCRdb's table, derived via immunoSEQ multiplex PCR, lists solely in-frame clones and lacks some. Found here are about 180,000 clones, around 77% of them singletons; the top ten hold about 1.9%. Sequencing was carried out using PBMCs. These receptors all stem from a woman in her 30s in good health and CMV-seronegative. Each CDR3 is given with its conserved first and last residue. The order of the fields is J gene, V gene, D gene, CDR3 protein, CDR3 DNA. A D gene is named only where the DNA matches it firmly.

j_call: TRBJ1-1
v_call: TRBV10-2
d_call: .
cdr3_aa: CASSGGLTVTMNTEAFF
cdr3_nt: TGCGCCAGCAGTGGGGGTTTGACAGTTACAATGAACACTGAAGCTTTCTTT

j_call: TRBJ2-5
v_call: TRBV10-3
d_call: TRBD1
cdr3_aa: CAISADRGPRNF
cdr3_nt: TGTGCCATCAGTGCCGACAGGGGACCCAGGAACTTC

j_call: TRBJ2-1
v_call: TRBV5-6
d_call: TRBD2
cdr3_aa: CASSLAGAPYNEQFF
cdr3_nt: TGTGCCAGCAGCTTAGCGGGGGCACCCTACAATGAGCAGTTCTTC

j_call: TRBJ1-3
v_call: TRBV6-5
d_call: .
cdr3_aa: CASTDNGNTIYF
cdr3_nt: TGTGCCAGCACCGACAACGGAAACACCATATATTTT

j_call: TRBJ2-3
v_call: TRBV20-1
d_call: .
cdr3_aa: CSASGTDTQYF
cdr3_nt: TGCAGTGCTAGCGGGACAGATACGCAGTATTTT

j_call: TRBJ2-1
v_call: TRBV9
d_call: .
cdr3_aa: CASSVGWGGQNEQFF
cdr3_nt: TGTGCCAGCAGCGTAGGGTGGGGGGGCCAGAATGAGCAGTTCTTC

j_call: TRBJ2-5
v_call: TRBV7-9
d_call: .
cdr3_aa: CASSSRGGETQYF
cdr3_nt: TGTGCCAGCAGCTCCAGAGGTGGCGAGACCCAGTACTTC

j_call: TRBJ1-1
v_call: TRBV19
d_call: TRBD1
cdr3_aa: CASRKTGGPTEAFF
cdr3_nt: TGTGCCAGTAGAAAGACAGGGGGACCCACTGAAGCTTTCTTT

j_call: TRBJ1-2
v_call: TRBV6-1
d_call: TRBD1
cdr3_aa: CASSDPGTGGRDGYTF
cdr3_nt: TGTGCCAGCAGTGACCCTGGGACAGGGGGGCGGGATGGCTACACCTTC

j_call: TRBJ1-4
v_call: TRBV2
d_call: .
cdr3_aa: CASRGGAIDEKLFF
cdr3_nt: TGTGCCAGCAGGGGGGGGGCAATAGATGAAAAACTGTTTTTT

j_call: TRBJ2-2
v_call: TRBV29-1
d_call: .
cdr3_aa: CSVERFGGTGELFF
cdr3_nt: TGCAGCGTTGAGAGGTTTGGGGGGACCGGGGAGCTGTTTTTT

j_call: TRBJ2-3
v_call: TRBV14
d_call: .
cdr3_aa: CASSQVSPQTQYF
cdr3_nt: TGTGCCAGCAGCCAGGTGTCACCACAGACGCAGTATTTT

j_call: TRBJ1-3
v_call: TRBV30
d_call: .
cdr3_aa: CAWSVGGNTIYF
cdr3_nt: TGTGCCTGGAGTGTGGGGGGGAACACCATATATTTT